The clone carrying this T cell receptor beta chain has only one observation. Its antigen is unknown. This specimen comes from a study of cytotoxic CD8 clonotypes in ibrutinib-treated CLL. Clones were read by immunoSEQ multiplex PCR, and TCRdb kept only the in-frame ones, dropping some. The data contain 70,000 to 80,000 clones, more than 70% of them seen just once; the ten biggest clones take up around 7.6%. Overall study findings and caveats: Sampling times (in sustained-remission versus progressing patients) were not the same. At baseline, clonality was higher than in age-matched healthy donors and correlated with CD8+ counts.

The junction had 5 bases not matched to a gene; V was cut back by 4 bases and J by 1 base. Per the germline V gene, CDR1 is SNHLY and CDR2 is FYNNEI. The CDR3 is made up of 17 amino acids. The rearrangement links TRBV2 to TRBJ2-5; 14 bases align to TRBD2. This sequence originates from a human donor with chronic lymphocytic leukemia. This specimen consisted of PBMCs, obtained at disease progression, from a patient treated with ibrutinib. The CDR3 nucleotides are TGTGCCAGCAGTGGTCCGGGACTAGCGGGGGTCCAAGAGACCCAGTACTTC. Its protein product is CASSGPGLAGVQETQYF.